The subject of this entry is one TCR beta chain. The data are from a study of tumor-infiltrating T cells and Merkel cell polyomavirus. Study-wide background: CD8+ T cells recognized the Merkel cell polyomavirus KLL epitope.

All patients' tumors stained robustly positive for Merkel cell polyomavirus Large T antigen by immunohistochemistry. KLL-tetramer+ populations exceeded 0.04% of CD8+ T cells in blood and/or cultured TIL. Clones were sequenced by immunoSEQ multiplex PCR, and TCRdb holds only the in-frame ones, with some missing. The sample consists of 930 or so clones, about 88% of them appearing once. This receptor was obtained from a woman between 70 and 85 years old with Merkel cell carcinoma. Sample: lymph node tissue.

The DNA of the CDR3 is TGTGCCATCAGCCTCAATGTTCTAGCGGGGGAGGATACGCAGTATTTT. Amino acids: CAISLNVLAGEDTQYF. The chain links TRBV10-3 to TRBJ2-3; 10 nucleotides match TRBD2. This CDR3 comprises 16 residues. Germline assignment: CDR1 ENHRY and CDR2 SYGVKD. The trim removed 6 bases at V and 6 bases at J, leaving 12 bases unmatched.